Below, 7 T cell receptor beta chains from the same sample are listed, as sequenced in a study of T cell repertoires in cytomegalovirus infection (dated by TCRdb to between 2018 and 2020). These receptors have no identified antigens. Reading the label with the study, this specimen's treatment or condition is: in vitro stimulation with specific CMV peptide epitopes to enrich CMV-specific T cells. The instrument given in TCRdb is Illumina HiSeq 1500. TCRdb itself trimmed the public reads at Q25 with fastp, ran MiXCR and retained productive beta chains. Under each unique CDR3 protein, matching rows form one entry showing the most common genes and DNA. The sample profile shows approximately 1,000,000 distinct CDR3 sequences; roughly 30% of them were found once. Of the sample, over 12% falls within the top ten clones. This specimen was cultured CD8+ T cells from PBMCs, taken from culture after CMV antigen stimulation. These receptors all stem from a human donor in good health (CMV status not recorded). Some clones in this sample may be carry-over from other donors' samples.

This clonotype was observed a few times. This chain links TRBV19 with TRBJ1-5, with D hard to call. V lost 3 bases to trimming and J lost 7 bases, with 10 bases between them. This CDR3 has 13 residues. Per germline, CDR1 LNHDA and CDR2 SQIVND (reference sequence). CDR3 coding DNA: TGTGCCAGTAGTATCCGTGGTGTCCAGCCCCAGCATTTT. This gives the protein CASSIRGVQPQHF.

V and J are TRBV6-6 and TRBJ2-2; 8 bases are a match to TRBD2. Germline-derived CDR1 and CDR2 are MNHNY and SVGAGI (reference sequence). Trimming removed 6 bases from V and 1 base from J; junction bases left unmatched: 4. The CDR3 contains 15 residues. DNA for the CDR3: TGTGCCAGCAGCAATAGCGGGATGAACACCGGGGAGCTGTTTTTT. It is translated as CASSNSGMNTGELFF.

This chain uses TRBV12-5 with TRBJ2-3; the D is unclear. The CDR3 runs to 17 residues. V was trimmed by 0 bases and J by 4 bases, leaving 17 bases between them. Germline CDR1 LGHNT, CDR2 FRNRAP. This chain's CDR3 is CASGLVIGKESSDTQYF. CDR3 bases: TGTGCTAGTGGTTTGGTAATAGGAAAAGAGTCATCAGATACGCAGTATTTT.

This clonotype was found many times. The V and J genes are TRBV7-2 and TRBJ1-3; perhaps TRBD1 as D (5 bases). Per germline, CDR1 SGHTA and CDR2 FQGNSA. CDR3 size: 17 residues. V dropped 3 bases and J dropped 0 bases, with 15 bases sitting between them. CDR3 nucleotides: TGTGCCAGCAGCTTCCGGGACCCACGTAGCTCTGGAAACACCATATATTTT. Protein: CASSFRDPRSSGNTIYF.

The V gene is TRBV13, the J gene TRBJ2-1, with TRBD1 identical over 8 bases. Unmatched junction bases numbered 14, after V lost 7 bases and J lost 9 bases. The CDR3 runs to 15 residues. The germline V gene has CDR1 PRHDT and CDR2 FYEKMQ (reference sequence). The DNA for the CDR3 is TGTGCCAGCACCCTCCCCAGGGGGCCCGGGCTTGAGCAGTTCTTC. Its protein is CASTLPRGPGLEQFF.

The chain has TRBV3-1 and TRBJ2-7; D call uncertain. Germline V gene data show CDR1 as LGHDT and CDR2 as YNNKEL (reference sequence). The CDR3 totals 14 residues. Trimming took off 0 bases at V and 1 base at J, with 7 bases between the two ends. In nucleotides, the CDR3 is TGTGCCAGCAGCCAAGAAAGGGTTTCCTACGAGCAGTACTTC. It is translated as CASSQERVSYEQYF.

The chain is built from TRBV5-1 and TRBJ2-6, with D perhaps TRBD1 (5 bases). V lost 0 bases and J lost 1, with 17 bases in between. The CDR3 is made up of 19 amino acids. Looked up from germline, CDR1 is SGHRS and CDR2 is YFSETQ. CDR3 bases: TGCGCCAGCAGCTTGGTGATCCAGGGCTTGCCGTCTGGGGCCAACGTCCTGACTTTC. Its translation is CASSLVIQGLPSGANVLTF.